This T cell receptor (beta chain) comes out of a study of T-cell reconstitution after alpha-beta-depleted transplantation in children. The table lists this clonotype with a count of one. Preparing the TCRbeta library involved the use of unique molecular identifiers. TCRdb itself ran the PCR reads through MiXCR, one entry per CDR3 protein. Among 200,000 to 300,000 distinct CDR3 sequences, about 25% were seen once, and the ten largest hold roughly 2.6%. V lost 5 bases, J lost 3 bases, and 13 bases lay in between. Germline V gene lookup returns CDR1 SGHTS and CDR2 YDEGEE. This CDR3 contains 14 residues. Here the sequenced sample was PBMCs, taken before TCRalphabeta/CD19-depleted stem cell transplant. The V call is TRBV5-8, the J call TRBJ2-3, with unresolved D. The TCR was taken from a girl aged 2-10 years with Fanconi anemia, due to receive a stem cell transplant. CDR3 bases: TGTGCCAGCAGTCTAACGCAAGGAACAGATACGCAGTATTTT. This codes for CASSLTQGTDTQYF. Filled out from reference TRBV5-8 and TRBJ2-3, the complete variable domain reads EAGVTQSPTHLIKTRGQQATLRCSPISGHTSVYWYQQALGLGLQFLLWYDEGEERNRGNFPPRFSGRQFPNYSSELNVNALELEDSALYLCASSLTQGTDTQYFGPGTRLTVL.